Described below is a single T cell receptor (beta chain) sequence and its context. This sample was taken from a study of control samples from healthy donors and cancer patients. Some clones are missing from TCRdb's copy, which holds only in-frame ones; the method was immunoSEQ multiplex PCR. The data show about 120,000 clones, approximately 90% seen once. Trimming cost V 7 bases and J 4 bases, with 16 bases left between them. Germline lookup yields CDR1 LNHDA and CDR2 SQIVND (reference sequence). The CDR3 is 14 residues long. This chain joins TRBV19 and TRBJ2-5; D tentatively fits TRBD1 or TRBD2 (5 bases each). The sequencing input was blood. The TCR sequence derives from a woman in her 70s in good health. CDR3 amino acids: CASTAGGGLETQYF. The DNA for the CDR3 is TGTGCCAGTACCGCAGGTGGGGGATTAGAGACCCAGTACTTC.